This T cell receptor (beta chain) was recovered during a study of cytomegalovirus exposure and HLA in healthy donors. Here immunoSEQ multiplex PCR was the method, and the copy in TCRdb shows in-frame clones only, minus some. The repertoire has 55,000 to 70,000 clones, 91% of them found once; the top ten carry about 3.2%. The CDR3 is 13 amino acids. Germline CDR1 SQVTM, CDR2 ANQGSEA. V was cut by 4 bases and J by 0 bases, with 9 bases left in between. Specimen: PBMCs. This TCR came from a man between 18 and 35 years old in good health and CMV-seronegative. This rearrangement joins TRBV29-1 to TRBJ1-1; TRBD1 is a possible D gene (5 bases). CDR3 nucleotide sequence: TGCAGCGTTGGGGAACAGGTGAACACTGAAGCTTTCTTT. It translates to CSVGEQVNTEAFF. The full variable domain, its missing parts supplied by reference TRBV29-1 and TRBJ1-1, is SAVISQKPSRDICQRGTSLTIQCQVDSQVTMMFWYRQQPGQSLTLIATANQGSEATYESGFVIDKFPISRPNLTFSTLTVSNMSPEDSSIYLCSVGEQVNTEAFFGQGTRLTVV.